This T cell receptor beta chain was found in a study of cytomegalovirus exposure and HLA in healthy donors. The germline gives CDR1 GTSNPN, CDR2 SVGIG (reference sequence). V shed 3 bases and J 3 bases; nucleotides not matched to a gene: 0. This CDR3 has 14 residues. Amplification used 60 Vbeta primers and 13 Jbeta primers. TCRdb's table, derived via immunoSEQ multiplex PCR, lists solely in-frame clones and lacks some. Of 130,000 or so clones listed, about 76% were seen once; the top ten hold 6.6%. The chain joins TRBV30 to TRBJ1-5; TRBD1 matches 12 bases. Sequencing input: PBMCs. The sequence was obtained from a middle-aged man in good health and CMV-seropositive. The CDR3 DNA reads as TGTGCCTGGAGGGGACAGGGGGCCAATCAGCCCCAGCATTTT. Encoded protein: CAWRGQGANQPQHF.